The rows below give T cell receptor beta chains drawn from one sample of a study of cytomegalovirus exposure and HLA in healthy donors. Sequencing used immunoSEQ multiplex PCR; TCRdb keeps in-frame clones, though not all of them. This sample lists 130,000 or so clones; its ten largest clones have about 2.3%. The sequenced sample consisted of PBMCs. The receptors were sampled from a woman between 18 and 29 years old in good health and CMV-seronegative. Each CDR3 is given with its conserved first and last residue. D genes are given only for firm matches.

j_call	d_call	v_call	cdr3_aa	cdr3_nt
TRBJ2-3	-	TRBV2	CASKEIVSTDTQYF	TGTGCCAGCAAAGAGATCGTTAGCACAGATACGCAGTATTTT
TRBJ2-3	-	TRBV5-6	CASSRTDTQYF	TGTGCCAGCAGCCGTACAGATACGCAGTATTTT
TRBJ2-7	TRBD1	TRBV7-6	CASSLAPGTGAYEQYF	TGTGCCAGCAGCTTAGCGCCCGGGACAGGGGCCTACGAGCAGTACTTC
TRBJ2-1	-	TRBV4-3	CASSQDLMTRYNEQFF	TGCGCCAGCAGCCAAGATCTTATGACAAGATACAATGAGCAGTTCTTC
TRBJ2-3	TRBD2	TRBV4-2	CASSQGSSGTDTQYF	TGTGCCAGCAGCCAAGGATCTAGCGGTACAGATACGCAGTATTTT
TRBJ1-1	-	TRBV29-1	CSVYSPGTTFF	TGCAGCGTTTATAGCCCGGGGACAACTTTCTTT
TRBJ1-1	-	TRBV6-1	CASSTGGISTEAFF	TGTGCCAGCAGTACTGGGGGGATTAGCACTGAAGCTTTCTTT
TRBJ2-1	TRBD2	TRBV11-2	CASSLVAGSGNEQFF	TGTGCCAGCAGCTTAGTAGCGGGTAGTGGGAATGAGCAGTTCTTC
TRBJ2-1	-	TRBV27	CASSLRGSTHLNNEQFF	TGTGCCAGCAGTTTAAGAGGTAGCACCCATCTCAACAATGAGCAGTTCTTC
TRBJ1-5	-	TRBV6-5	CASSYSTGIQPQHF	TGTGCCAGCAGTTACTCTACGGGAATACAGCCCCAGCATTTT
TRBJ2-1	TRBD2	TRBV2	CARKAGSSYNEQFF	TGTGCCAGGAAAGCGGGGAGCTCCTACAATGAGCAGTTCTTC
TRBJ2-3	TRBD2	TRBV11-2	CASSPRLAGEATQYF	TGTGCCAGCAGCCCCCGACTAGCGGGAGAGGCTACGCAGTATTTT
TRBJ2-2	TRBD2	TRBV7-8	CASSRPGGGTGELFF	TGTGCCAGCAGCCGTCCGGGGGGGGGCACCGGGGAGCTGTTTTTT
TRBJ2-1	-	TRBV7-3	CASSLSRNNEQFF	TGTGCCAGCAGCTTAAGTAGAAACAATGAGCAGTTCTTC
TRBJ2-5	TRBD1	TRBV5-6	CASSHTGGLETQYF	TGTGCCAGCAGTCACACAGGGGGCTTGGAGACCCAGTACTTC
TRBJ2-1	TRBD2	TRBV4-1	CASSPYGRESHNEQFF	TGCGCCAGCAGCCCTTACGGGCGGGAGTCTCACAATGAGCAGTTCTTC
TRBJ2-5	-	TRBV2	CASSEVGSDQETQYF	TGTGCCAGCAGTGAGGTCGGTAGCGACCAAGAGACCCAGTACTTC
TRBJ1-1	-	TRBV6-1	CASSPTLMNTEAFF	TGTGCCAGCAGTCCCACCCTAATGAACACTGAAGCTTTCTTT
TRBJ2-5	TRBD2	TRBV28	CASSLGRAQETQYF	TGTGCCAGCAGCCTAGGGAGGGCCCAAGAGACCCAGTACTTC
TRBJ1-2	TRBD1	TRBV27	CASSSTGGYGYTF	TGTGCCAGCAGTTCTACAGGGGGCTATGGCTACACCTTC
TRBJ2-1	TRBD1	TRBV5-1	CASSYLGQYNEQFF	TGCGCCAGCAGCTACCTGGGACAGTACAATGAGCAGTTCTTC
TRBJ1-1	-	TRBV5-6	CASSLRGGRTEAFF	TGTGCCAGCAGCTTGAGGGGGGGACGGACTGAAGCTTTCTTT
TRBJ1-5	-	TRBV7-9	CASSLEGGRSNQPQHF	TGTGCCAGCAGCTTGGAAGGAGGACGGAGCAATCAGCCCCAGCATTTT
TRBJ2-1	TRBD1	TRBV2	CASSDDRGSFNEQFF	TGTGCCAGCAGTGACGACAGGGGGTCGTTTAATGAGCAGTTCTTC
TRBJ2-3	TRBD2	TRBV7-2	CASSLGLAATDTQYF	TGTGCCAGCAGCTTAGGACTAGCGGCCACAGATACGCAGTATTTT
TRBJ2-5	-	TRBV9	CASSVEQGGETQYF	TGTGCCAGCAGCGTAGAACAGGGGGGGGAGACCCAGTACTTC
TRBJ1-1	TRBD1	TRBV2	CASNTGQGIGREAFF	TGTGCCAGCAACACGGGACAGGGGATTGGCCGCGAAGCTTTCTTT
TRBJ2-5	-	TRBV6-5	CASSSGQETQYF	TGTGCCAGCAGCTCCGGGCAAGAGACCCAGTACTTC
TRBJ2-7	-	TRBV7-2	CASSPHSHEQYF	TGTGCCAGCAGCCCACACAGCCACGAGCAGTACTTC
TRBJ1-1	-	TRBV29-1	CSANSGGADTEAFF	TGCAGCGCGAACTCTGGGGGGGCGGACACTGAAGCTTTCTTT
TRBJ1-2	TRBD1	TRBV18	CASSPGRQGDGYTF	TGTGCCAGCTCACCAGGGAGACAGGGAGATGGCTACACCTTC
TRBJ1-2	-	TRBV7-2	CASSSLLTYGYTF	TGTGCCAGCAGCTCACTTTTAACCTATGGCTACACCTTC
TRBJ1-2	-	TRBV6-5	CASSYWRGHGYTF	TGTGCCAGCAGTTACTGGAGGGGACATGGCTACACCTTC
TRBJ1-3	TRBD1	TRBV7-2	CASSEDRVAGNTIYF	TGTGCCAGCAGCGAAGACAGGGTTGCTGGAAACACCATATATTTT
TRBJ2-7	-	TRBV10-3	CAISESVQRAPYEQYF	TGTGCCATCAGTGAGTCTGTGCAGCGAGCTCCCTACGAGCAGTACTTC
TRBJ1-4	-	TRBV7-9	CASSRGQTNEQLFF	TGTGCCAGCAGCCGAGGACAGACGAATGAACAACTGTTTTTT
TRBJ2-7	-	TRBV6-5	CASTTVGTYPYEQYF	TGTGCCAGCACCACCGTAGGGACATACCCCTACGAGCAGTACTTC
TRBJ2-3	TRBD1	TRBV9	CASSPRTGGTDTQYF	TGTGCCAGCAGCCCTAGGACAGGGGGCACAGATACGCAGTATTTT
TRBJ1-3	-	TRBV6-1	CASTKSSGNTIYF	TGTGCCAGCACTAAGAGCTCTGGAAACACCATATATTTT
TRBJ2-7	-	TRBV19	CASSTAYEQYF	TGTGCCAGTAGTACAGCCTACGAGCAGTACTTC
TRBJ1-2	-	TRBV5-8	CASSFRVAVSYGYTF	TGTGCCAGCAGCTTTCGGGTTGCAGTGAGCTATGGCTACACCTTC
TRBJ1-5	-	TRBV6-1	CASSPQWAGNQPQHF	TGTGCCAGCAGTCCCCAGTGGGCAGGGAATCAGCCCCAGCATTTT
TRBJ1-4	TRBD1	TRBV6-1	CASSLTGFGNEKLFF	TGTGCCAGCAGTCTGACAGGGTTCGGTAATGAAAAACTGTTTTTT
TRBJ1-1	TRBD1	TRBV19	CASSFGTVNTEAFF	TGTGCCAGTAGTTTCGGGACAGTGAACACTGAAGCTTTCTTT
TRBJ1-2	-	TRBV25-1	CASSEPSGRGYGYTF	TGTGCCAGCAGTGAACCCTCCGGTAGAGGCTATGGCTACACCTTC
TRBJ1-2	-	TRBV25-1	CASSALSFYGYTF	TGTGCCAGCAGTGCATTGAGCTTCTATGGCTACACCTTC
TRBJ1-5	-	TRBV30	CAWSVAGRSLPQHF	TGTGCCTGGAGTGTGGCAGGTAGGTCCCTGCCCCAGCATTTT
TRBJ1-1	TRBD1	TRBV11-2	CASSLTGGGMNTEAFF	TGTGCCAGCAGCTTGACAGGGGGAGGGATGAACACTGAAGCTTTCTTT
TRBJ1-1	-	TRBV4-1	CASSQSQTLNTEAFF	TGCGCCAGCAGCCAAAGCCAGACTTTGAACACTGAAGCTTTCTTT
TRBJ2-1	-	TRBV10-3	CAIAREHEQFF	TGTGCCATCGCGAGGGAGCATGAGCAGTTCTTC
TRBJ2-7	-	TRBV5-1	CASSWGDRNSYEQYF	TGCGCCAGCAGCTGGGGGGACCGAAACTCCTACGAGCAGTACTTC
TRBJ2-7	TRBD2	TRBV27	CASSLSLAGSYEQYF	TGTGCCAGCAGTTTATCACTAGCGGGTTCCTACGAGCAGTACTTC
TRBJ1-2	-	TRBV5-6	CASSLRDGYTF	TGTGCCAGCAGCTTGCGTGATGGCTACACCTTC